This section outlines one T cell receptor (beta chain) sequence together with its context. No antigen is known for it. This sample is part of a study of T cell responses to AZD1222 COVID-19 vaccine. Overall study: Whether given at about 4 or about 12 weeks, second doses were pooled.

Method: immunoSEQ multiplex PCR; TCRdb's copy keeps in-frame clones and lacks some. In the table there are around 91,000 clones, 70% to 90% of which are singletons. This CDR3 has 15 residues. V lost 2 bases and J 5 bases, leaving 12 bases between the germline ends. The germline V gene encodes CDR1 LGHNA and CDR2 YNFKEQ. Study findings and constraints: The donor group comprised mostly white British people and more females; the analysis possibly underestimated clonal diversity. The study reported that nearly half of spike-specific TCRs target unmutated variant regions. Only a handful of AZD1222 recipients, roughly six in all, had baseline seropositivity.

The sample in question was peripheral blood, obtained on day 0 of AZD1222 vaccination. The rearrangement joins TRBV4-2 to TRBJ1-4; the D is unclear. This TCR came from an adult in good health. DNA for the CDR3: TGTGCCAGCAGCCAATTGTCGGCACCGAATGAAAAACTGTTTTTT. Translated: CASSQLSAPNEKLFF.